These T cell receptor beta chains were read from a single sample in a study of shared clonotypes between healthy human individuals. Sequenced by immunoSEQ multiplex PCR; TCRdb stores in-frame clones only, minus some. The sample holds about 2,500,000 clones; roughly 92% are singletons and the top ten take roughly 0.13%. The sequenced material came from naive CD4+ T cells sorted from blood. These receptors came from a young man in good health. The CDR3 runs from the conserved cysteine through the conserved F or W. The D gene is left open where the match is weak. Size is omitted from some rows. Given values are once, few, many or a class for expanded clones.

j_call v_call d_call clone_size cdr3_nt cdr3_aa
TRBJ1-5 TRBV11-3 TRBD1 . TGTGCCAGCAGCTTAGGGGACAGTGAGGGCAATCAGCCCCAGCATTTT CASSLGDSEGNQPQHF
TRBJ2-7 TRBV6-1 . . TGTGCCAGCAGTGAAGCGCAGCGGTTCTCCTACGAGCAGTACTTC CASSEAQRFSYEQYF
TRBJ2-7 TRBV27 TRBD2 once TGTGCCAGCAGGGACAGCGGGGGGACCTACGAGCAGTACTTC CASRDSGGTYEQYF
TRBJ2-7 TRBV18 TRBD1 . TGTGCCAGCTCACCGCTAGGACAGGGGGATTACTACGAGCAGTACTTC CASSPLGQGDYYEQYF
TRBJ2-1 TRBV2 . . TGTGCCAGCAGAGGAGGCAATGAGCAGTTCTTC CASRGGNEQFF
TRBJ2-3 TRBV5-4 TRBD2 . TGTGCCAGCAGCCTAGGACTAGCGGGGGGGATAGCAGATACGCAGTATTTT CASSLGLAGGIADTQYF
TRBJ2-7 TRBV19 . . TGTGCCAGTAGCGTGGCCGACAGCTACGAGCAGTACTTC CASSVADSYEQYF
TRBJ2-2 TRBV18 TRBD1 . TGTGCCAGCTCACCACCGGATGCGGCCCTTGGACAGGGGGAAACCGGGGAGCTGTTTTTT CASSPPDAALGQGETGELFF
TRBJ1-5 TRBV6-6 TRBD1 . TGTGCCATAGGGGACAGCCCATATAGCAATCAGCCCCAGCATTTT CAIGDSPYSNQPQHF
TRBJ1-5 TRBV6-5 . . TGTGCCAGCAGTCCAACAGGGAGTAATCAGCCCCAGCATTTT CASSPTGSNQPQHF
TRBJ1-1 TRBV10-3 TRBD1 . TGTGCCATCAGTGAGTCGACCCTGCCAGGGGGCATGAAGGACACTGAAGCTTTCTTT CAISESTLPGGMKDTEAFF
TRBJ2-1 TRBV7-6 . . TGTGCCAGCAGCCCGACACTCCTCTGGGGGGACAAAAATTACAATGAGCAGTTCTTC CASSPTLLWGDKNYNEQFF
TRBJ1-2 TRBV18 . . TGTGCCAGCTCGCCCCTAATACAGGGAGTAGGGGGCTATGGCTACACCTTC CASSPLIQGVGGYGYTF
TRBJ2-3 TRBV7-6 . . TGTGCCAGCAGCTTGTGGGCCACAGATACGCAGTATTTT CASSLWATDTQYF
TRBJ2-1 TRBV28 TRBD2 . TGTGCCAGCAGTTTTGGACTAGCGGGGGGGCGGAGTGAGCAGTTCTTC CASSFGLAGGRSEQFF
TRBJ2-5 TRBV7-2 TRBD1 . TGTGCCAGCAGCCCGGGACAGGCACAAGAGACCCAGTACTTC CASSPGQAQETQYF
TRBJ1-2 TRBV5-4 . . TGTGCCAGCAGCTTGGCCAGCGGGGGCTTTAACTATGGCTACACCTTC CASSLASGGFNYGYTF
TRBJ2-5 TRBV9 TRBD1 . TGTGCCAGCAGCACCGGAACAGGGGGCGAAGAGACCCAGTACTTC CASSTGTGGEETQYF
TRBJ2-7 TRBV18 . . TGTGCCAGCTCACCCGACAGCTACTACGAGCAGTACTTC CASSPDSYYEQYF
TRBJ1-3 TRBV5-4 . . TGTGCCAGCAGCTTGGGGGTTTCCGGAAACACCATATATTTT CASSLGVSGNTIYF
TRBJ1-1 TRBV7-9 TRBD1 . TGTGCCAGCAGCTTAGCGGCCGGGACAGGGGCGAACACTGAAGCTTTCTTT CASSLAAGTGANTEAFF
TRBJ1-5 TRBV6-1 . . TGTGCCAGCAGTGAAGTGGTGGGAAGGGGTTTTGGTTTGAACAATCAGCCCCAGCATTTT CASSEVVGRGFGLNNQPQHF
TRBJ1-2 TRBV7-9 . . TGTGCCAGCAGCTTAGGTCCCCCGTACCCCCCGAGCTATGGCTACACCTTC CASSLGPPYPPSYGYTF
TRBJ1-6 TRBV5-6 . . TGTGCCAGCAGCTTGAGACCGAAAAGCTCCTATAATTCACCCCTCCACTTT CASSLRPKSSYNSPLHF
TRBJ2-3 TRBV2 . . TGTGCCAGCAGTGAGACTAGTACGCAGTATTTT CASSETSTQYF
TRBJ1-6 TRBV27 . . TGTGCCAGCCCCATTGAAGGGACGGATTCACCCCTCCACTTT CASPIEGTDSPLHF
TRBJ2-7 TRBV29-1 . . TGCAGCGTTGAGGCGAGGAAAGGCGAGCAGTACTTC CSVEARKGEQYF
TRBJ2-7 TRBV11-2 . . TGTGCCAGCAGCTCTTATTACGAGCAGTACTTC CASSSYYEQYF
TRBJ2-7 TRBV6-6 TRBD2 . TGTGCCAGCAGTGGAATGAGCGGGAGGAGCTCCTACGAGCAGTACTTC CASSGMSGRSSYEQYF
TRBJ2-1 TRBV7-9 . . TGTGCCAGCAGCAGAAACTCCTCTAGGCCCTCGAAGCAGTTCTTC CASSRNSSRPSKQFF
TRBJ1-2 TRBV11-2 . . TGTGCCAGCAGCTTAGCGGGGACTGGGGCTAACTATGGCTACACCTTC CASSLAGTGANYGYTF
TRBJ1-3 TRBV6-1 . once TGTGCCAGCAGTGCAGGACAGAGCTCTGGAAACACCATATATTTT CASSAGQSSGNTIYF
TRBJ2-5 TRBV6-1 . . TGTGCCAGCATTGAGTCGGCGCGGGCAACCCAGTACTTC CASIESARATQYF
TRBJ2-6 TRBV9 . . TGTGCCAGCAGCGGCCCCCGGCTATCTGGGGCCAACGTCCTGACTTTC CASSGPRLSGANVLTF
TRBJ2-7 TRBV2 . . TGTGCCAGCAGTGACAGGGCTCAGTCCTACGAGCAGTACTTC CASSDRAQSYEQYF
TRBJ1-5 TRBV6-5 . . TGTGCCAGTAACCCCGGGGATAGCAATCAGCCCCAGCATTTT CASNPGDSNQPQHF
TRBJ1-1 TRBV28 TRBD1 few TGTGCCAGCAGTTCCTCGGGGACAGGGGGCATTGAAGCTTTCTTT CASSSSGTGGIEAFF
TRBJ1-1 TRBV9 . few TGTGCCAGCAGCGTAGTGGAACGGAACACTGAAGCTTTCTTT CASSVVERNTEAFF
TRBJ1-1 TRBV5-1 . . TGCGCCAGCAAGGAGGGGGATTACACTGAAGCTTTCTTT CASKEGDYTEAFF
TRBJ1-4 TRBV18 TRBD1 . TGTGCCAGCTCACCATCCACAGGGGGCTGGGAAAAACTGTTTTTT CASSPSTGGWEKLFF
TRBJ2-7 TRBV27 TRBD2 . TGTGCCAGCAGCCTAACTAGCGGGGGCCCCTACGAGCAGTACTTC CASSLTSGGPYEQYF
TRBJ1-2 TRBV7-2 TRBD1 . TGTGCCAGCAGCCCCCACGGACAGGGATCCTATGGCTACACCTTC CASSPHGQGSYGYTF
TRBJ2-7 TRBV2 . . TGTGCCAGCAGCATTTACAGGTACGAGCAGTACTTC CASSIYRYEQYF
TRBJ2-2 TRBV7-9 . . TGTGCCAGCAGCTCGGAGGGGGTCGGGGAGCTGTTTTTT CASSSEGVGELFF